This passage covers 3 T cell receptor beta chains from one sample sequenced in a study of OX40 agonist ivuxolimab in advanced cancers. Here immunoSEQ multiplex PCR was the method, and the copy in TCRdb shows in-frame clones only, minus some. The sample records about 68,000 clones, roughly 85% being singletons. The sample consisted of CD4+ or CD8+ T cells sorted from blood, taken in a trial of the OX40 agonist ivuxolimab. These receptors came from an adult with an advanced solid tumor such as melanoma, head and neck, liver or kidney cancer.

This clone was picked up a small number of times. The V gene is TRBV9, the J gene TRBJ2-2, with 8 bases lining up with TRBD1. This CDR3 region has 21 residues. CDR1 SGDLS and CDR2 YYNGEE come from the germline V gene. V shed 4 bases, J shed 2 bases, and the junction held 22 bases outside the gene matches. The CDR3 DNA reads TGTGCCAGCAGCCTTGAGGCCGGGACAGGAGTCTCATACATAAACACCGGGGAGCTGTTTTTT. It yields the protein CASSLEAGTGVSYINTGELFF.

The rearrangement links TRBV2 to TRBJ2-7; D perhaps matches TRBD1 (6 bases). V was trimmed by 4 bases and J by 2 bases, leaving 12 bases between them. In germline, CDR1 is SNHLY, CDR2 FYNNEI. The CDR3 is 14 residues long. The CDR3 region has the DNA TGTGCCAGCAGTGTTAAACAGGGTCCCTACGAGCAGTACTTC. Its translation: CASSVKQGPYEQYF.

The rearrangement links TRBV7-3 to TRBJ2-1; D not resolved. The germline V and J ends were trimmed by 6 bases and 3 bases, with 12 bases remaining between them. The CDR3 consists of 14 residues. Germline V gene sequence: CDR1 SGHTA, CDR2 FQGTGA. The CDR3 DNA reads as TGTGCCAGCAGTCAGAGTGGGAACTACAATGAGCAGTTCTTC. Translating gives CASSQSGNYNEQFF.